The 32 T cell receptor beta chains below all came from one sample that was sequenced in a study of regulatory T cells in long-lasting Graves disease. Time point meaning: newly diagnosed GD, antithyroid drugs for less than 3 months. The TCR library was made from RNA extracted from PBMCs. CDR3-region Arm-PCR and iRepertoire HTBI primers produced the TCR beta libraries. TCRdb re-called the multiplex PCR reads through MiXCR, storing one row per CDR3 protein. The data contain under 800,000 distinct CDR3 sequences, around 17% of them singletons. The same sample was also used in a study of T cells in Graves' hyperthyroidism and ophthalmopathy.

The source was peripheral blood mononuclear cells (PBMCs), collected at new diagnosis, from a patient treated with antithyroid drugs. These receptors all stem from a woman aged 30 to 39 with Graves disease.

This clonotype was counted a few times. The chain uses TRBV19 and TRBJ2-7; 10 bases are shared with TRBD2. CDR3 length: 14 residues. V lost 6 bases and J lost 1; bases outside the gene matches: 3. CDR1 is LNHDA and CDR2 is SQIVND in the germline V gene (reference sequence). The CDR3 here is CASSKAGGSYEQYF. The CDR3 bases are TGTGCCAGTAGCAAAGCGGGAGGGTCCTACGAGCAGTACTTC.

This clonotype was seen many times. The chain is built from TRBV27 and TRBJ1-5, with 11 bases matching TRBD1. V lost 6 bases and J lost 4; bases outside the gene matches: 5. This CDR3 is built from 15 residues. Germline-derived CDR1 and CDR2 are MNHEY and SMNVEV (reference sequence). The chain's CDR3 is CASSRGTGGNQPQHF. The CDR3 DNA sequence: TGTGCCAGCAGCCGCGGGACAGGGGGTAATCAGCCCCAGCATTTT.

The gene calls are TRBV7-2 and TRBJ2-5; 8 positions match TRBD2. Germline assignment: CDR1 SGHTA and CDR2 FQGNSA. This CDR3 is built from 18 residues. The V and J ends lost 3 bases and 4 bases, in that order; junction bases with no gene match: 16. CDR3 protein: CASSFSRASGRVGETQYF. DNA of the CDR3: TGTGCCAGCAGCTTCTCCCGTGCGAGCGGGAGAGTGGGAGAGACCCAGTACTTC. The variable domain in full, with the rest retrieved from reference TRBV7-2 and TRBJ2-5, is GAGVSQSPSNKVTEKGKDVELRCDPISGHTALYWYRQSLGQGLEFLIYFQGNSAPDKSGLPSDRFSAERTGGSVSTLTIQRTQQEDSAVYLCASSFSRASGRVGETQYFGPGTRLLVL.

The sample holds many counts of this clonotype. The rearrangement uses TRBV18 and TRBJ1-5; a possible D gene is TRBD1 (6 bases). Trimming left V 6 bases short and J 6 bases short, with 12 bases between. Germline CDR1 KGHSH, CDR2 LQKENI. The CDR3 is 13 residues long. Written as DNA, the CDR3 is TGTGCCAGCTCGTGGGGGCAGGGTCAGCCCCAGCATTTT. It is translated as CASSWGQGQPQHF.

This clonotype was observed many times. The chain employs TRBV3-1 and TRBJ1-2, with 10 bases identical to TRBD1. The CDR3 is 17 residues long. The V and J ends lost 1 base and 7 bases, in that order; junction bases with no gene match: 12. Germline lookup yields CDR1 LGHDT and CDR2 YNNKEL (reference sequence). The DNA of the CDR3 is TGTGCCAGCAGCCAAGGCCCCTGGGGACAGGGGAGTTCTGGCTACACCTTC. Protein: CASSQGPWGQGSSGYTF.

Comment on this clonotype: This sequence may be a read error, since a much larger clone differs from it by one base. The conserved final phenylalanine or tryptophan is absent from the CDR3, which likely points to a read error. J is TRBJ2-1 and V is TRBV2, with TRBD1 identical over 7 bases. Per germline, CDR1 SNHLY and CDR2 FYNNEI. CDR3 length: 16 amino acids. Trimming cost V 5 bases and J 8 bases; bases outside gene matches: 15. The CDR3 loop is CASSLWAPTGFDEQFL. Written as DNA, the CDR3 is TGTGCCAGCAGTTTATGGGCTCCGACAGGGTTCGATGAGCAGTTCCTC.

This clonotype has at least ten counts. This chain links TRBV7-2 with TRBJ2-5; 11 bases map to TRBD2. V trimming: 3 bases; J trimming: 11 bases; junction bases outside the gene matches: 8. Germline CDR1 is SGHTA and CDR2 is FQGNSA. The CDR3 consists of 14 residues. The DNA for the CDR3 is TGTGCCAGCAGCTTCCCGACTAGCGGGGTTTGGCAGTACTTC. This gives the protein CASSFPTSGVWQYF.

The table lists this clonotype with a few counts. J is TRBJ1-2 and V is TRBV2, with 9 bases matching TRBD1. Germline values: CDR1 SNHLY, CDR2 FYNNEI. This CDR3 comprises 12 residues. V shed 6 bases and J 8 bases; nucleotides not matched to a gene: 4. CDR3 DNA: TGTGCCAGCAGGGACAGGGGTGGGGGCTACACCTTC. It yields the protein CASRDRGGGYTF.

There are many counts of this clonotype. The gene calls are TRBV6-5 and TRBJ2-5; D is possibly TRBD2 (5 bases). There are 15 residues in the CDR3. The V end lost 3 bases, the J end lost 5 bases, and 16 bases lay between the germline ends. Germline V gene sequence: CDR1 MNHEY, CDR2 SVGAGI. In nucleotides, the CDR3 is TGTGCCAGCAGTTATTTTCCGGGAAGTATGGAGACCCAGTACTTC. This translates into CASSYFPGSMETQYF.

This clonotype was recorded many times. The CDR3 bases are TGTGCCAGCAGCTCGGACTTGCTGGTAAAGACCCAGTACTTC. It yields the protein CASSSDLLVKTQYF. This chain uses TRBV7-8 with TRBJ2-5; D is perhaps TRBD2 (5 bases). The CDR3 is 14 amino acids. From germline, CDR1 is SGHVS and CDR2 FQNEAQ. V was clipped by 4 bases and J by 6 bases, with 15 bases between them.

At least ten counts were recorded for this clonotype. The J gene is TRBJ2-1, the V gene TRBV12-3 or TRBV12-4; D is ambiguous. The CDR3 length is 14 residues. V lost 4 bases to trimming and J lost 5 bases, with 12 bases between them. CDR3 DNA: TGTGCCAGCAGTTGGGCGGCAGCTCACAATGAGCAGTTCTTC. Translating gives CASSWAAAHNEQFF.

Ten or more counts support this clonotype. This chain links TRBV6-1 with TRBJ1-2; D gene ambiguous. CDR3 length: 14 amino acids. Trimming left V 3 bases short and J 8 bases short, with 16 bases between. Germline CDR1 is MNHNS and CDR2 is SASEGT. In DNA form, the CDR3 reads TGTGCCAGCAGTGATATCCATCCGGCGGGAGGCTACACCTTC. Amino acids: CASSDIHPAGGYTF.

Ten or more counts support this clonotype. The CDR3 sequence is CASRQDRVRLTEAFF. DNA for the CDR3: TGTGCCAGCAGACAAGACAGGGTAAGGTTAACTGAAGCTTTCTTT. V and J are TRBV6-1 and TRBJ1-1; 7 positions match TRBD1. Germline CDR1 and CDR2: MNHNS and SASEGT. The junction had 12 bases not matched to a gene; V was cut back by 6 bases and J by 5 bases. The CDR3 extends over 15 amino acids.

This clonotype was picked up many times. V and J are TRBV28 and TRBJ2-7; no clear D gene. Germline-derived CDR1 and CDR2 are MDHEN and SYDVKM. This CDR3 has 13 amino acids. V was pared by 8 bases and J by 6 bases, with 17 bases between. Written as DNA, the CDR3 is TGTGCCAGCGGGCTCTTGGGGTGGGGCGAGCAGTACTTC. Translating gives CASGLLGWGEQYF.

In its sample, this clonotype was seen many times. V is TRBV12-3 or TRBV12-4 and J is TRBJ2-7, with 8 bases matching TRBD2. J gave up 7 bases and V 6 bases, and 8 bases lay outside the gene matches. The CDR3 has 13 residues. CDR3 nucleotide sequence: TGTGCCAGCAGACCGGGGGGGTTGAAAGAGCAGTACTTC. It encodes CASRPGGLKEQYF.

The sample holds a few counts of this clonotype. The chain has TRBV27 and TRBJ2-1, with 7 nucleotides matching TRBD1. Germline V CDR1 and CDR2: MNHEY, SMNVEV (reference sequence). V trimming: 0 bases; J trimming: 2 bases; junction bases outside the gene matches: 25. This CDR3 comprises 23 residues. CDR3 sequence (DNA): TGTGCCAGCAGTTTATCCGCCTTCAGACAGGGAAACCTTCTTTTAGACCCCTACAATGAGCAGTTCTTC. This sequence encodes CASSLSAFRQGNLLLDPYNEQFF.

The V call is TRBV27, the J call TRBJ2-2, with D perhaps matching TRBD2 (6 bases). V shed 0 bases and J shed 3 bases, with 23 bases lying between them. CDR3 length equals 20 residues. Per germline, CDR1 MNHEY and CDR2 SMNVEV (reference sequence). CDR3 sequence (DNA): TGTGCCAGCAGTTTATCGTGGCAGGGTATAGGCGGGAATCACACCGGGGAGCTGTTTTTT. Translation: CASSLSWQGIGGNHTGELFF.

The chain combines TRBV19 with TRBJ2-3; 7 bases are a match to TRBD2. The CDR3 consists of 16 residues. The V segment lost 2 bases and the J segment 2 bases; nucleotides outside the gene matches: 7. Germline CDR1 reads LNHDA; CDR2 reads SQIVND (reference sequence). The CDR3 region is CASSIKGGPYTDTQYF. The CDR3, as DNA: TGTGCCAGTAGTATAAAGGGAGGGCCGTACACAGATACGCAGTATTTT.

The rearrangement joins TRBV27 to TRBJ2-3; TRBD2 agrees at 8 bases. V lost 4 bases, J lost 3 bases, and 9 bases stayed unmatched. This CDR3 is 16 amino acids long. Germline V lookup: CDR1 MNHEY, CDR2 SMNVEV (reference sequence). The CDR3 nucleotides read TGTGCCAGCAGTTCCCAGCGGGGGACTGGTACAGATACGCAGTATTTT. Translation gives CASSSQRGTGTDTQYF.

The V and J genes are TRBV19 and TRBJ2-1; 11 bases match TRBD2. Germline CDR1 and CDR2: LNHDA and SQIVND (reference sequence). The CDR3 contains 14 residues. V trimming: 4 bases; J trimming: 8 bases; junction bases outside the gene matches: 4. The CDR3 loop reads CASSNSGRADEQFF. The CDR3 DNA is TGTGCCAGTAGTAATAGCGGGAGGGCGGATGAGCAGTTCTTC.

This rearrangement joins TRBV19 to TRBJ2-4; TRBD2 matches at 7 bases. CDR1 LNHDA and CDR2 SQIVND come from the germline V gene (reference sequence). The CDR3 covers 17 residues. The V gene end was trimmed by 6 bases and the J gene end by 2 bases; junction bases not matched to a gene: 13. CDR3 loop: CASSQLGAGTTKNIQYF. Written as DNA, the CDR3 is TGTGCCAGTAGCCAATTGGGAGCCGGGACTACCAAAAACATTCAGTACTTC. The whole variable domain, remainder taken from reference TRBV19 and TRBJ2-4, is DGGITQSPKYLFRKEGQNVTLSCEQNLNHDAMYWYRQDPGQGLRLIYYSQIVNDFQKGDIAEGYSVSREKKESFPLTVTSAQKNPTAFYLCASSQLGAGTTKNIQYFGAGTRLSVL.

CDR3 amino acids: CASSDHQGAGDTQYF. The CDR3 nucleotides read TGTGCCAGCAGTGATCACCAGGGGGCTGGAGATACGCAGTATTTT. The rearrangement links TRBV28 to TRBJ2-3, with 8 bases identical to TRBD1. The CDR3 sequence is 15 residues long. Germline lookup yields CDR1 MDHEN and CDR2 SYDVKM. With V trimmed by 5 bases and J by 5 bases, 9 bases remained unmatched.

The gene calls are TRBV28 and TRBJ2-7; maybe TRBD2 (6 bases). Germline lookup yields CDR1 MDHEN and CDR2 SYDVKM. V was shortened by 3 bases and J by 4 bases, with 19 bases between the two germline ends. This CDR3 region has 16 residues. The CDR3 region is CASSFALGGSLYEQYF. The DNA of the CDR3 is TGTGCCAGCAGTTTCGCCTTGGGAGGCTCTCTTTACGAGCAGTACTTC.

For this clonotype: Its ends do not fully match the called genes, so a read error is possible. The gene calls are TRBV24-1 and TRBJ2-1, with 8 bases lining up with TRBD2. Germline values: CDR1 KGHDR, CDR2 SFDVKD. CDR3 length equals 17 residues. The CDR3 DNA follows: TGTACCACCAGTGACTCCGGTAGCGGGGCTTCCTACAATGAGCAGTTCTTC. Protein: CTTSDSGSGASYNEQFF.

This clonotype was observed a single time. V gene TRBV10-3 combines with J gene TRBJ2-7; tentative D call: TRBD1 (6 bases). V was pared by 11 bases and J by 2 bases, with 13 bases between. The CDR3 spans 12 residues. CDR1 ENHRY and CDR2 SYGVKD come from the germline V gene. CDR3 in DNA: TGTGCCGCCGGGACACTTCCCTACGAGCAGTACTTC. Its protein is CAAGTLPYEQYF.

This clonotype has ten or more counts. The chain is built from TRBV25-1 and TRBJ2-6; D is unclear. CDR1 and CDR2 from the germline V gene are MGHDK and SYGVNS. This CDR3 region has 14 residues. Trimming removed 5 bases from V and 4 bases from J, with 9 bases in between. CDR3 region: CASSKGSGANVLTF. In DNA, the CDR3 is TGTGCCAGCAGTAAGGGAAGCGGGGCCAACGTCCTGACTTTC.

This clonotype was observed a handful of times. The gene calls are TRBV28 and TRBJ1-6; 9 bases fit TRBD1. The CDR3 loop spans 14 amino acids. V lost 7 bases, J lost 12 bases, and 10 bases stayed unmatched. The germline gives CDR1 MDHEN, CDR2 SYDVKM. CDR3 sequence: CASTPGQGILPLHF. The CDR3 coding sequence is TGTGCCAGCACCCCGGGACAGGGAATATTACCCCTCCACTTT. Filled out from reference TRBV28 and TRBJ1-6, the complete variable domain reads DVKVTQSSRYLVKRTGEKVFLECVQDMDHENMFWYRQDPGLGLRLIYFSYDVKMKEKGDIPEGYSVSREKKERFSLILESASTNQTSMYLCASTPGQGILPLHFGNGTRLTVT.

This clonotype came up many times. J is TRBJ1-1 and V is TRBV12-3 or TRBV12-4, with 7 bases identical to TRBD1. J gave up 0 bases and V 6 bases, and 4 bases lay outside the gene matches. The CDR3 has 14 amino acids. CDR3 protein: CASSRQGLNTEAFF. CDR3 nucleotides: TGTGCCAGCAGCCGACAGGGCTTGAACACTGAAGCTTTCTTT.

This clonotype occurred a few times. The chain uses TRBV7-9 and TRBJ1-6; the D gene is possibly TRBD1 (5 bases). The length of the CDR3 is 15 residues. Germline V CDR1 and CDR2: SEHNR, FQNEAQ (reference sequence). The germline V and J ends were trimmed by 3 bases and 6 bases, with 12 bases remaining between them. CDR3 sequence reads: CASSFTGAVNSPLHF. The CDR3, as DNA: TGTGCCAGCAGCTTTACCGGGGCCGTTAATTCACCCCTCCACTTT. Full variable domain (rest looked up from reference TRBV7-9 and TRBJ1-6): DTGVSQNPRHKITKRGQNVTFRCDPISEHNRLYWYRQTLGQGPEFLTYFQNEAQLEKSRLLSDRFSAERPKGSFSTLEIQRTEQGDSAMYLCASSFTGAVNSPLHFGNGTRLTVT.

This sequence joins TRBV20-1 and TRBJ2-1, with 11 positions matching TRBD1. The V segment lost 0 bases and the J segment 0 bases; nucleotides outside the gene matches: 7. Germline V gene lookup returns CDR1 DFQATT and CDR2 SNEGSKA (reference sequence). The CDR3 has 18 amino acids. For the CDR3, the DNA is TGCAGTGCTAGAGATCTGGACAGGGGGCTTAGCTCCTACAATGAGCAGTTCTTC. Translation gives CSARDLDRGLSSYNEQFF.

This clonotype appeared many times. The chain carries TRBV7-2 and TRBJ1-6, with D hard to call. The length of the CDR3 is 15 residues. Germline lookup yields CDR1 SGHTA and CDR2 FQGNSA. Between the trimmed V and J ends, which lost 3 bases and 8 bases, there was a span of 14 bases. The CDR3, as DNA: TGTGCCAGCAGCTTGGGGAACGGTGGCGATTCACCCCTCCACTTT. This translates into CASSLGNGGDSPLHF.

In its sample, this clonotype was seen a few times. The J gene is TRBJ1-1, the V gene TRBV18; D gene unclear. Germline assignment: CDR1 KGHSH and CDR2 LQKENI. V was cut by 9 bases and J by 5 bases, with 19 bases left in between. The CDR3 is 14 amino acids. The DNA for the CDR3 is TGTGCCAGTGTAGAGCGGGTCGGAGGGACTGAAGCTTTCTTT. Encoded protein: CASVERVGGTEAFF.